The 16 T cell receptor beta chains below were found in one sample sequenced in a study of shared clonotypes between healthy human individuals. Profiled with immunoSEQ multiplex PCR; TCRdb holds only in-frame clones, not every one. In the table there are millions of clones, more than 90% of which are singletons. Sequenced input: naive CD4+ T cells sorted from blood. Sample subset: CD45RA+ positively selected. The receptors were sampled from a man aged 18 to 35 in good health.

The chain uses TRBV6-1 and TRBJ2-1; D gene uncertain. This CDR3 spans 12 amino acids. Trimming stripped 4 bases from V and 12 bases from J, with 13 bases between. The germline CDR1 and CDR2 sequences are MNHNS and SASEGT. The CDR3 DNA is TGTGCCAGCAGTGGCAGCCAGCCTGGGCAGTTCTTC. It specifies CASSGSQPGQFF.

V gene TRBV25-1 combines with J gene TRBJ2-5; possibly TRBD2 for D (6 bases). This CDR3 has 14 amino acids. CDR1 and CDR2 from the germline V gene are MGHDK and SYGVNS. With 11 bases removed from V and 1 base from J, the gap between germline ends came to 17 bases. CDR3 DNA sequence: TGTGCCTCTAGCGCCCTGGGAAGCCAAGAGACCCAGTACTTC. Its protein is CASSALGSQETQYF.

This CDR3 is CASSQGVSGSHEQYF. The CDR3 region has the DNA TGCGCCAGCAGCCAAGGTGTTAGCGGGAGCCACGAGCAGTACTTC. The V call is TRBV4-1, the J call TRBJ2-7; 9 nucleotides align to TRBD2. Trimming took 1 base from V and 5 from J; bases not matched to a gene: 6. Per the germline V gene, CDR1 is MGHRA and CDR2 is YSYEKL. This CDR3 spans 15 amino acids.

The V gene is TRBV19, the J gene TRBJ1-2; D gene ambiguous. Germline CDR1 reads LNHDA; CDR2 reads SQIVND (reference sequence). The CDR3 sequence is 14 residues long. Trimming took 1 base from V and 4 from J, leaving 10 bases between them. Here the CDR3 reads CASSIGAATYGYTF. CDR3 coding DNA: TGTGCCAGTAGTATAGGGGCAGCGACCTATGGCTACACCTTC.

Details on this clone: The sample holds other DNA sequences that translate to the same CDR3. The J gene is TRBJ2-7, the V gene TRBV5-1; 7 nucleotides align to TRBD1. The germline CDR1 and CDR2 sequences are SGHRS and YFSETQ. J gave up 0 bases and V 1 base, and 4 bases lay outside the gene matches. The CDR3 is made up of 15 amino acids. Here the CDR3 DNA reads TGCGCCAGCAGCTTGCTGGCAGGGGGCTCCTACGAGCAGTACTTC. This gives the protein CASSLLAGGSYEQYF.

The chain joins TRBV27 to TRBJ1-6, with a weak D call TRBD1 (5 bases). Germline V gene sequence: CDR1 MNHEY, CDR2 SMNVEV (reference sequence). V was trimmed by 6 bases and J by 15 bases, leaving 18 bases between them. The CDR3 spans 13 residues. The CDR3, as DNA: TGTGCCAGCAGCCGTACGGGCCAGGGAGTCCTCCACTTT. Residues: CASSRTGQGVLHF.

The chain joins TRBV6-5 to TRBJ2-7; D is tentatively TRBD1 or TRBD2 (5 bases each). Germline loops: CDR1 MNHEY, CDR2 SVGAGI. V lost 5 bases, J lost 1 base, and 15 bases lay in between. The CDR3 consists of 15 residues. The CDR3 bases are TGTGCCAGCAGTACTGGGGGACGGGAATCCTACGAGCAGTACTTC. Protein: CASSTGGRESYEQYF.

The V call is TRBV7-2, the J call TRBJ2-2; D is uncertain. V was pared by 6 bases and J by 5 bases, with 4 bases between. The CDR3 sequence is 11 residues long. Per germline, CDR1 SGHTA and CDR2 FQGNSA. CDR3 amino acids: CASSQTGELFF. Here the CDR3 DNA reads TGTGCCAGCAGTCAAACCGGGGAGCTGTTTTTT.

The chain couples TRBV19 to TRBJ1-1; 10 positions match TRBD1. The germline V gene has CDR1 LNHDA and CDR2 SQIVND (reference sequence). The length of the CDR3 is 13 residues. V was pared by 3 bases and J by 7 bases, with 2 bases of the junction left unmatched. CDR3 sequence reads: CASSMDRGFEAFF. CDR3 bases: TGTGCCAGTAGTATGGACAGGGGGTTTGAAGCTTTCTTT.

This chain links TRBV6-5 with TRBJ2-2, with 7 bases lining up with TRBD1. Germline V gene sequence: CDR1 MNHEY, CDR2 SVGAGI. This CDR3 spans 14 amino acids. Trimming removed 8 bases from V and 4 bases from J; junction bases left unmatched: 7. This chain's CDR3 is CASGSAGGTGELFF. CDR3 sequence (DNA): TGTGCCAGCGGATCCGCAGGGGGCACCGGGGAGCTGTTTTTT.

The rearrangement joins TRBV6-5 to TRBJ1-1; maybe TRBD1 (5 bases). V lost 7 bases to trimming and J lost 1 base, with 13 bases between them. Germline V CDR1 and CDR2: MNHEY, SVGAGI. The CDR3 is 14 amino acids. CDR3 sequence reads: CASIAGVGNTEAFF. CDR3 in DNA: TGTGCCAGCATTGCGGGGGTGGGGAACACTGAAGCTTTCTTT.

On this clone: The same CDR3 arises from other DNA sequences in this sample as well. The chain employs TRBV7-2 and TRBJ1-1; D is unclear. Trimming shortened V by 2 bases and J by 2 bases, and 9 bases separated the two germline ends. Looked up from germline, CDR1 is SGHTA and CDR2 is FQGNSA. The CDR3 extends over 14 amino acids. The CDR3 region is CASSLKQLNTEAFF. The CDR3 region has the DNA TGTGCCAGCAGCTTAAAACAGCTAAACACTGAAGCTTTCTTT.

Of note for this clone: Other DNA sequences in the same sample also yield this CDR3. The genes are TRBV7-9 and TRBJ1-5, with 7 bases matching TRBD1. Germline V lookup: CDR1 SEHNR, CDR2 FQNEAQ (reference sequence). The CDR3 covers 14 residues. The V segment lost 5 bases and the J segment 3 bases; nucleotides outside the gene matches: 4. The CDR3 bases are TGTGCCAGCAGCCTTACAGGGGTCAATCAGCCCCAGCATTTT. This sequence encodes CASSLTGVNQPQHF.

On this clone: Other nucleotide sequences from this sample produce the same CDR3. The chain has TRBV6-5 and TRBJ1-6; the D gene is possibly TRBD1 (5 bases). With 0 bases removed from V and 6 bases from J, the gap between germline ends came to 12 bases. The CDR3 runs 16 residues. Germline CDR1 MNHEY, CDR2 SVGAGI. The CDR3 nucleotides read TGTGCCAGCAGTTACTCTCGTGACAGCACTAATTCACCCCTCCACTTT. Protein product: CASSYSRDSTNSPLHF.

The chain uses TRBV19 and TRBJ2-3, with 7 bases matching TRBD1. The CDR3 length is 14 residues. The V gene's germline CDR1 is LNHDA and CDR2 SQIVND (reference sequence). Trimming at V came to 6 bases and at J to 5 bases, leaving 8 bases not matched to a gene. This chain's CDR3 is CASRTGRVGDTQYF. The CDR3 DNA follows: TGTGCCAGTAGGACAGGGAGAGTTGGAGATACGCAGTATTTT.

This rearrangement joins TRBV2 to TRBJ2-2; D is undetermined. The V end lost 4 bases, the J end lost 2 bases, and 11 bases lay between the germline ends. The CDR3 is made up of 15 amino acids. Germline-derived CDR1 and CDR2 are SNHLY and FYNNEI. The DNA of the CDR3 is TGTGCCAGCAGTGCAGTGACTGTTAACACCGGGGAGCTGTTTTTT. Its translation: CASSAVTVNTGELFF.